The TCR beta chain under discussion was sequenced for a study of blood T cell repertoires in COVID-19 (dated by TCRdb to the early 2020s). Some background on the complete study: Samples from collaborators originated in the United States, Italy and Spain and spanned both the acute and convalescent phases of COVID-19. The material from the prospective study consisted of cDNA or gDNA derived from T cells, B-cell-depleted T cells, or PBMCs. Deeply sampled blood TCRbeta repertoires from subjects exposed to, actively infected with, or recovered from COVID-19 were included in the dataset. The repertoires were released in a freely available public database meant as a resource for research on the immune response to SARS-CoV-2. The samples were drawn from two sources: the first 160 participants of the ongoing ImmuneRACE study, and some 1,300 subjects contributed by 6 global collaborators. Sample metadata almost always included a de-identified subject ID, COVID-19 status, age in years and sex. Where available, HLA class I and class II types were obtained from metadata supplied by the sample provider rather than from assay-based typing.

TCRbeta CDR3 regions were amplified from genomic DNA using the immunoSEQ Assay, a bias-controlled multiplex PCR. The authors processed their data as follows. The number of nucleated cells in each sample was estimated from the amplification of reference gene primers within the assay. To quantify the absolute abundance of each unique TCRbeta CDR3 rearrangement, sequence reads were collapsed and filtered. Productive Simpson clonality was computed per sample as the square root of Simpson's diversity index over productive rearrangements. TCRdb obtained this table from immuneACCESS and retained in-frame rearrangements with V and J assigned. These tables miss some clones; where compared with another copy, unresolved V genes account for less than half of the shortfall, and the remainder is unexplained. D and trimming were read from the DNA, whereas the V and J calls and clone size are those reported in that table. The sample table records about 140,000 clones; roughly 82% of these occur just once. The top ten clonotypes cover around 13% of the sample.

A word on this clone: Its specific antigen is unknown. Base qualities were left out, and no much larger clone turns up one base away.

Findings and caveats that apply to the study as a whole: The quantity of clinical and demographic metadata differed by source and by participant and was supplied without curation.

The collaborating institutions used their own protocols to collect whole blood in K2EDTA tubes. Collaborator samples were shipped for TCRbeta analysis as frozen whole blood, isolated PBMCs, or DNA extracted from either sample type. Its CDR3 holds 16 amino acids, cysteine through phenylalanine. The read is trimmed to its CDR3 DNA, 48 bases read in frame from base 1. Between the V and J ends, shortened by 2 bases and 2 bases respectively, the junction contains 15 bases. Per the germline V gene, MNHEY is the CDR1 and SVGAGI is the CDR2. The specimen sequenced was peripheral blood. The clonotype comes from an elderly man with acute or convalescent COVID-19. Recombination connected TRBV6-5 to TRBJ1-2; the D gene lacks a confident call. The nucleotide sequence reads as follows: TGTGCCAGCAGTTACATGGTGGCAGGAACAAACTATGGCTACACCTTC. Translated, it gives CASSYMVAGTNYGYTF.